These T cell receptor beta chains were read from a single sample in a study of cytomegalovirus exposure and HLA in healthy donors. Sequenced by immunoSEQ multiplex PCR; TCRdb stores in-frame clones only, minus some. The repertoire consists of 110,000 to 150,000 clones, with around four fifths occurring once and the leading ten covering under 3%. Sequenced: PBMCs. The receptors here all came from a female donor in good health and CMV-seronegative. Each CDR3 is given with its conserved first and last residue. The D gene is left open where the match is weak. Clone sizes are given selectively: once, few, many, or a class where the clone is expanded.

d_call,clone_size,v_call,j_call,cdr3_aa,cdr3_nt
-,few,TRBV7-2,TRBJ1-1,CASSIKEGVSEAFF,TGTGCCAGCAGCATAAAAGAGGGGGTTTCTGAAGCTTTCTTT
TRBD1,few,TRBV4-2,TRBJ2-7,CASSQYRGNQYEQYF,TGTGCCAGCAGCCAATACAGGGGGAATCAGTACGAGCAGTACTTC
-,-,TRBV6-1,TRBJ2-2,CASSDWGANTGELFF,TGTGCCAGCAGTGATTGGGGGGCGAACACCGGGGAGCTGTTTTTT
TRBD1,-,TRBV2,TRBJ1-5,CATGGTGLSGRPQHF,TGTGCCACCGGCGGGACAGGGTTAAGTGGACGGCCCCAGCATTTT
-,-,TRBV6-6,TRBJ1-1,CASSYLGATEAFF,TGTGCCAGCAGTTATCTGGGAGCGACTGAAGCTTTCTTT
-,few,TRBV5-1,TRBJ2-1,CASRIRLGGEQFF,TGCGCCAGCAGGATCCGATTGGGGGGTGAGCAGTTCTTC
-,-,TRBV15,TRBJ2-7,CATSRAASSYEQYF,TGTGCCACCAGCAGAGCGGCTAGTTCCTACGAGCAGTACTTC
TRBD1,-,TRBV6-5,TRBJ1-6,CAGGQGNSPLHF,TGTGCCGGAGGACAGGGAAATTCACCCCTCCACTTT
TRBD2,-,TRBV28,TRBJ2-1,CASSLPRGVLAGVSYNEQFF,TGTGCCAGCAGTTTACCCAGGGGGGTTCTAGCGGGAGTGTCCTACAATGAGCAGTTCTTC
-,-,TRBV28,TRBJ1-3,CASSLSSASGNTIYF,TGTGCCAGCAGTTTATCAAGCGCCTCTGGAAACACCATATATTTT
-,-,TRBV19,TRBJ1-2,CASSIAGYYGYTF,TGTGCCAGTAGTATAGCGGGGTACTACGGCTACACCTTC
-,-,TRBV5-1,TRBJ2-1,CASSLGPHNEQFF,TGCGCCAGCAGCTTGGGGCCCCACAATGAGCAGTTCTTC
TRBD1,few,TRBV6-1,TRBJ1-1,CASSEGDRGTEAFF,TGTGCCAGCAGTGAAGGAGACAGGGGCACTGAAGCTTTCTTT
-,-,TRBV27,TRBJ2-1,CASSWRKGEQFF,TGTGCCAGCAGTTGGAGGAAGGGTGAGCAGTTCTTC
-,-,TRBV28,TRBJ1-5,CASLSSPNQPQHF,TGTGCCAGCCTTAGTAGTCCCAATCAGCCCCAGCATTTT
-,-,TRBV9,TRBJ2-7,CASSVVAKTYEQYF,TGTGCCAGCAGCGTAGTAGCGAAGACCTACGAGCAGTACTTC
TRBD2,-,TRBV19,TRBJ2-1,CASSDAAGWLNEQFF,TGTGCCAGTAGTGATGCAGCGGGATGGTTGAATGAGCAGTTCTTC
TRBD2,-,TRBV9,TRBJ2-7,CASSARGVEREQYF,TGTGCCAGCAGCGCCCGGGGGGTCGAGCGCGAGCAGTACTTC
-,-,TRBV5-1,TRBJ2-7,CASTRQGGKGQNSYEQYF,TGCGCCAGCACCCGACAGGGCGGGAAAGGGCAAAACTCCTACGAGCAGTACTTC
-,few,TRBV10-2,TRBJ1-4,CASSESRATNEKLFF,TGCGCCAGCAGTGAGTCACGAGCAACTAATGAAAAACTGTTTTTT
TRBD2,-,TRBV30,TRBJ2-2,CAWRAKGTSLTGELFF,TGTGCCTGGAGAGCTAAAGGGACTAGCCTCACCGGGGAGCTGTTTTTT
TRBD2,-,TRBV6-1,TRBJ2-3,CASTEGGTPDTQYF,TGTGCCAGCACCGAGGGAGGGACCCCGGATACGCAGTATTTT
-,-,TRBV6-1,TRBJ1-3,CASSRPGTGNTIYF,TGTGCCAGCAGTAGACCGGGAACTGGAAACACCATATATTTT
-,-,TRBV27,TRBJ2-7,CASRLGYEQYF,TGTGCCAGCAGACTAGGCTACGAGCAGTACTTC
TRBD1,-,TRBV28,TRBJ1-5,CASSSAQGGTEPQHF,TGTGCCAGCAGTTCCGCACAGGGGGGAACGGAGCCCCAGCATTTT
-,-,TRBV11-2,TRBJ1-3,CASAPSGNTIYF,TGTGCCAGCGCGCCCTCTGGAAACACCATATATTTT
TRBD2,-,TRBV11-2,TRBJ2-5,CASSLNSGSLGETQYF,TGTGCCAGCAGCTTAAATAGCGGGAGCTTGGGAGAGACCCAGTACTTC
-,-,TRBV5-5,TRBJ2-3,CASSGGSGVGTDTQYF,TGTGCCAGCAGCGGGGGGTCGGGGGTTGGCACAGATACGCAGTATTTT
-,-,TRBV11-1,TRBJ2-3,CASSFKAGPDTQYF,TGTGCCAGCAGCTTCAAGGCGGGTCCAGATACGCAGTATTTT
-,-,TRBV30,TRBJ1-1,CAWRTRQKNTEAFF,TGTGCCTGGAGGACACGACAGAAGAACACTGAAGCTTTCTTT
-,-,TRBV27,TRBJ1-4,CATRGINEKLFF,TGTGCCACCCGGGGGATTAATGAAAAACTGTTTTTT
-,few,TRBV2,TRBJ1-5,CASSDHRADQPQHF,TGTGCCAGCAGTGATCACAGGGCGGATCAGCCCCAGCATTTT
-,-,TRBV7-6,TRBJ1-5,CASSSGGVRDQPQHF,TGTGCCAGCAGCTCCGGGGGGGTTAGGGATCAGCCCCAGCATTTT
TRBD1,-,TRBV5-1,TRBJ1-3,CASSLEGQGRGNTIYF,TGCGCCAGCAGCCTGGAGGGACAGGGAAGAGGAAACACCATATATTTT
-,-,TRBV6-1,TRBJ1-1,CATRQANTEAFF,TGTGCCACACGACAGGCGAACACTGAAGCTTTCTTT
-,-,TRBV5-1,TRBJ2-3,CASSLQGPGTDTQYF,TGCGCCAGCAGCTTGCAGGGGCCAGGCACAGATACGCAGTATTTT
-,-,TRBV15,TRBJ1-1,CATSRDLGRDTEAFF,TGTGCCACCAGCAGAGATTTGGGCAGGGACACTGAAGCTTTCTTT
TRBD1,-,TRBV7-9,TRBJ1-1,CASSLRDRGRNTEAFF,TGTGCCAGCAGTTTAAGGGACAGGGGGCGGAACACTGAAGCTTTCTTT
TRBD1,-,TRBV28,TRBJ1-2,CASVITGQIPIEGYTF,TGTGCCAGCGTTATAACGGGACAGATTCCTATCGAGGGCTACACCTTC
TRBD1,-,TRBV7-9,TRBJ1-2,CASRAGTGDGYTF,TGTGCCAGCAGGGCAGGGACAGGGGATGGCTACACCTTC
TRBD1,few,TRBV6-1,TRBJ1-1,CASSDTGGWTEAFF,TGTGCCAGCAGTGACACAGGGGGATGGACTGAAGCTTTCTTT
TRBD1,once,TRBV5-6,TRBJ1-1,CASSDRDREGEAFF,TGTGCCAGCAGCGACCGGGACAGGGAGGGTGAAGCTTTCTTT
TRBD1,-,TRBV7-2,TRBJ2-2,CASSLGGGRAGGTGELFF,TGTGCCAGCAGCTTAGGTGGTGGTAGGGCAGGGGGCACCGGGGAGCTGTTTTTT
-,-,TRBV15,TRBJ1-2,CATSFESDYGYTF,TGTGCCACCAGCTTTGAGAGTGACTATGGCTACACCTTC
TRBD1,once,TRBV7-9,TRBJ1-4,CSSSFKGTVPNEKLFF,TGTTCCAGCAGCTTTAAGGGGACAGTCCCTAATGAAAAACTGTTTTTT
TRBD2,once,TRBV5-6,TRBJ2-7,CASSSGTSGDEQYF,TGTGCCAGCAGCTCCGGGACTAGCGGAGACGAGCAGTACTTC
TRBD1,-,TRBV27,TRBJ1-1,CASSAGQGNTEAFF,TGTGCCAGCAGTGCCGGACAGGGAAACACTGAAGCTTTCTTT
TRBD2,few,TRBV9,TRBJ2-1,CASSVVTSGGAQFF,TGTGCCAGCAGCGTAGTGACTAGCGGGGGGGCACAGTTCTTC
TRBD1,-,TRBV6-5,TRBJ2-7,CTSSHQSGQPYEQYF,TGTACCAGCAGCCACCAGTCGGGACAGCCCTACGAGCAGTACTTC
TRBD1,-,TRBV5-8,TRBJ2-7,CASSDNQGADEQYF,TGTGCCAGCAGCGACAATCAGGGGGCAGACGAGCAGTACTTC
-,-,TRBV27,TRBJ2-2,CASRLAMSTGELFF,TGTGCCAGCAGACTAGCTATGTCTACCGGGGAGCTGTTTTTT
-,-,TRBV9,TRBJ2-5,CASSVGERAQETQYF,TGTGCCAGCAGCGTAGGGGAGCGGGCCCAAGAGACCCAGTACTTC
TRBD1,-,TRBV19,TRBJ1-5,CASSTPTGAGQPQHF,TGTGCCAGTAGTACCCCTACAGGGGCCGGTCAGCCCCAGCATTTT
-,-,TRBV5-1,TRBJ1-1,CASSLKGERAFF,TGCGCCAGCAGCTTGAAGGGAGAGCGGGCTTTCTTT
-,-,TRBV4-3,TRBJ2-7,CASSQETPGQLAGDEQYF,TGCGCCAGCAGCCAAGAAACCCCAGGACAGTTGGCGGGAGACGAGCAGTACTTC
TRBD2,-,TRBV5-5,TRBJ2-1,CASSSTPSGTNNEQFF,TGTGCCAGCAGCTCCACGCCTAGCGGGACCAACAATGAGCAGTTCTTC
TRBD2,-,TRBV19,TRBJ2-1,CASTIRSGGPTEQFF,TGTGCCAGTACCATTCGTTCGGGAGGGCCCACCGAGCAGTTCTTC
-,-,TRBV9,TRBJ2-7,CASSGGQSPYEQYF,TGTGCCAGCAGCGGCGGACAGAGCCCCTACGAGCAGTACTTC
TRBD1,once,TRBV30,TRBJ1-2,CAWSLEWGQTNYGYTF,TGTGCCTGGAGTTTAGAGTGGGGACAGACTAACTATGGCTACACCTTC
TRBD2,-,TRBV4-1,TRBJ2-7,CASSHVTSGGSYEQYF,TGCGCCAGCAGCCACGTAACTAGCGGGGGCTCCTACGAGCAGTACTTC